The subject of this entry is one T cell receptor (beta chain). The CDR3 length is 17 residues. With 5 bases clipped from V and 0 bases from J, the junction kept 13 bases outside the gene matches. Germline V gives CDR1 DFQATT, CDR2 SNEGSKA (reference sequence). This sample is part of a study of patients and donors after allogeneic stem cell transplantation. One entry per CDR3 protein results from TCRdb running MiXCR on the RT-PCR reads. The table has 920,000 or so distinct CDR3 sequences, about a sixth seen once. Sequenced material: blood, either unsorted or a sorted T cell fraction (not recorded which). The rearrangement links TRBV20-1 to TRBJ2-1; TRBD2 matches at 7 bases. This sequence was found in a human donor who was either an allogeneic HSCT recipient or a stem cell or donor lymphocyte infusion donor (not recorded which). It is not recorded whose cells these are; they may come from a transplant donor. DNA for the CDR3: TGCAGTGCTGAAGCCCACCGGGACTACAGCTCCTACAATGAGCAGTTCTTC. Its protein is CSAEAHRDYSSYNEQFF.